The source of this TCR beta chain is a study of blood T cell repertoires in COVID-19. Study-wide background: Acute-phase and convalescent COVID-19 samples originated in the United States, Italy and Spain.

While infection was still active, Seattle patients were enrolled and then followed longitudinally. Authors' methods: Using reference gene primer amplification, nucleated cell counts were estimated. The table came from immunoSEQ multiplex PCR; TCRdb's copy has only in-frame clones and leaves some out. V and J calls and clone size are copied from that table; D and trimming were computed from the DNA. Of roughly 350,000 clones in the sample, about 89% were seen once. Germline CDR1 is GTSNPN and CDR2 is SVGIG (reference sequence). The CDR3 is made up of 14 amino acids. V lost 6 bases to trimming and J lost 2 bases, with 17 bases between them. In this sample, this clone turned up a few times.

The clonotype originates from a woman aged 50 to 65 with COVID-19, enrolled during active disease. Sequencing was done on a sample of peripheral blood. This rearrangement joins TRBV30 to TRBJ2-7; D might be TRBD2 (6 bases). CDR3 region: CACTTGGSPYEQYF. In DNA, the CDR3 is TGTGCCTGTACAACTGGGGGGTCCCCCTACGAGCAGTACTTC.